This T cell receptor (beta chain) stems from a study of shared clonotypes between healthy human individuals. Study at large: Donor ages ranged 18 to 49 years: a couple of women, three men. Each donor contributed plates that comprised three CD4 naive, three CD4 memory, two CD8 naive and one CD8 memory.

Trimming removed 1 base at V and 2 bases at J, with 12 bases between. The germline V gene has CDR1 SGHRS and CDR2 YFSETQ. This CDR3 is 15 amino acids long. About this clone itself: The same CDR3 is also encoded by other DNA sequences in this sample.

TCRdb's table, derived via immunoSEQ multiplex PCR, lists solely in-frame clones and lacks some. The table lists approximately 2,000,000 clones, about 90% of them singletons. The chain employs TRBV5-1 and TRBJ1-1; perhaps TRBD1 as D (6 bases). Sequenced: naive CD4+ T cells from PBMCs. The subset here: CD45RA+ positively selected. The clonotype was recovered from a man younger than 30 in good health. Some clones in this sample may be carry-over from other donors' samples. CDR3 bases: TGCGCCAGCAGCTTGAGGGGGGCTCTCAACACTGAAGCTTTCTTT. Protein sequence: CASSLRGALNTEAFF.